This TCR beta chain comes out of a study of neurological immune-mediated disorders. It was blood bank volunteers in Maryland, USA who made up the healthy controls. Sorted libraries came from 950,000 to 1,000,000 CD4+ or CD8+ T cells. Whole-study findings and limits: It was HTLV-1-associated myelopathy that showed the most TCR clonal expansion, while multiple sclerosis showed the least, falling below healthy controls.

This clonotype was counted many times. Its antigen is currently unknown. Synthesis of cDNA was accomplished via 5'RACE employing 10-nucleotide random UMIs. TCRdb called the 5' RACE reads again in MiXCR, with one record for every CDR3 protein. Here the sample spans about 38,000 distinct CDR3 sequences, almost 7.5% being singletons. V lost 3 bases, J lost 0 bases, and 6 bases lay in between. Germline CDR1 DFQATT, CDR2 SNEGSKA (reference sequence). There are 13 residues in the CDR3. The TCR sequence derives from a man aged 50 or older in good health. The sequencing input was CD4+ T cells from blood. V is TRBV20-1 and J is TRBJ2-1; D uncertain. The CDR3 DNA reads TGCAGTGCTAGCCATAACTCCTACAATGAGCAGTTCTTC. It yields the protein CSASHNSYNEQFF.